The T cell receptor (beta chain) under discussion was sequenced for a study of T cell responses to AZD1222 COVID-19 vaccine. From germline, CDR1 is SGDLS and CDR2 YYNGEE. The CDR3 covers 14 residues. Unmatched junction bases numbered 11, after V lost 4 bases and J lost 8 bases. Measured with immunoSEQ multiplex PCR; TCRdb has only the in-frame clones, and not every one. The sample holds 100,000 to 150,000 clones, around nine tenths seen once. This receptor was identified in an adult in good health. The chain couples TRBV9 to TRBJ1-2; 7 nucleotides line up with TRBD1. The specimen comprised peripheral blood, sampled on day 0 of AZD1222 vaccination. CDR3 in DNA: TGTGCCAGCAGCCCCCGCCGGACAGGAAACGGCTACACCTTC. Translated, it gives CASSPRRTGNGYTF.